Below, 9 T cell receptor beta chains from the same sample are listed, as sequenced in a study of blood T cell repertoires in COVID-19. Data came from immunoSEQ multiplex PCR; TCRdb stores just in-frame clones and leaves some out. The data hold over 200,000 clones, with around 84% observed a single time. The source material was PBMCs or T cells enriched from blood (not recorded which). These receptors were obtained from a woman in her forties who had recovered from COVID-19.

The V and J genes are TRBV29-1 and TRBJ1-1; D unresolved. Germline lookup yields CDR1 SQVTM and CDR2 ANQGSEA. The CDR3 loop spans 12 amino acids. The V and J ends lost 4 bases and 1 base respectively, with 7 bases between them. The CDR3 is CSVAPGNTEAFF. CDR3 nucleotide sequence: TGCAGCGTTGCCCCGGGGAACACTGAAGCTTTCTTT.

V and J are TRBV28 and TRBJ2-1; D might be TRBD1 (5 bases). The CDR3 has 16 amino acids. The V gene lost 3 bases and the J gene lost 0 bases, with 12 bases spanning the gap. CDR1 and CDR2 (germline): MDHEN, SYDVKM. The CDR3 loop is CASSFSGYGSYNEQFF. As DNA, the CDR3 is TGTGCCAGCAGTTTTTCAGGGTACGGCTCCTACAATGAGCAGTTCTTC.

J is TRBJ1-2 and V is TRBV7-9; D is uncertain. V gave up 3 bases and J gave up 0 bases, with 5 bases separating them. Germline V gene data show CDR1 as SEHNR and CDR2 as FQNEAQ (reference sequence). The CDR3 extends over 13 amino acids. The CDR3 nucleotides are TGTGCCAGCAGCTTTTCCGCTAACTATGGCTACACCTTC. Residues: CASSFSANYGYTF.

The chain couples TRBV2 to TRBJ1-6, with 8 bases lining up with TRBD1. The CDR3 is 15 residues long. Trimming took 2 bases from V and 10 from J; bases not matched to a gene: 7. Germline V gene lookup returns CDR1 SNHLY and CDR2 FYNNEI. In DNA, the CDR3 is TGTGCCAGCAGTGAATTCGGACAGGGAGAATCACCCCTCCACTTT. Translated, it gives CASSEFGQGESPLHF. The complete variable domain, with remaining parts taken from reference TRBV2 and TRBJ1-6, reads EPEVTQTPSHQVTQMGQEVILRCVPISNHLYFYWYRQILGQKVEFLVSFYNNEISEKSEIFDDQFSVERPDGSNFTLKIRSTKLEDSAMYFCASSEFGQGESPLHFGNGTRLTVT.

The CDR3 sequence: CASSSGGVAGYNEQFF. In DNA, the CDR3 is TGTGCCAGCAGCTCCGGGGGGGTAGCGGGATACAATGAGCAGTTCTTC. The chain recombines TRBV7-9 with TRBJ2-1; 8 positions agree with TRBD2. Germline V gene sequence: CDR1 SEHNR, CDR2 FQNEAQ (reference sequence). The CDR3 has 16 residues. The ends lost 4 bases at V and 4 bases at J; junction bases unmatched: 9.

CDR3 nucleotide sequence: TGTGCCAGCAGTCCCACCGGTACAGGGAAGAATCAGCCCCAGCATTTT. The encoded protein is CASSPTGTGKNQPQHF. The chain carries TRBV28 and TRBJ1-5; perhaps TRBD1 as D (6 bases). The CDR3 is 16 residues long. Trimming pared 5 bases from V and 4 bases from J, leaving 18 bases between. Looked up from germline, CDR1 is MDHEN and CDR2 is SYDVKM.

CDR3 bases: TGTGCCAGCTCGGAGCAGGGGCCGAGTCAGCCCCAGCATTTT. It codes for CASSEQGPSQPQHF. This sequence joins TRBV6-5 and TRBJ1-5; tentatively, D is TRBD1 (6 bases). V was shortened by 8 bases and J by 6 bases, with 17 bases between the two germline ends. Germline V lookup: CDR1 MNHEY, CDR2 SVGAGI. This CDR3 contains 14 residues.

V usage is TRBV19 and J usage is TRBJ1-6; TRBD1 matches at 7 bases. The ends lost 6 bases at V and 6 bases at J; junction bases unmatched: 8. This CDR3 region has 15 residues. Germline V gene data show CDR1 as LNHDA and CDR2 as SQIVND (reference sequence). The CDR3 DNA follows: TGTGCCAGTAGAGTACAGGGGCGGGGTAATTCACCCCTCCACTTT. This gives the protein CASRVQGRGNSPLHF.

This clone occurred once. The rearrangement uses TRBV30 and TRBJ2-5, with D maybe TRBD2 (5 bases). From germline, CDR1 is GTSNPN and CDR2 SVGIG (reference sequence). V was shortened by 4 bases and J by 3 bases, with 18 bases between the two germline ends. The CDR3 contains 15 residues. The CDR3 sequence: CAWKRTSNLEETQYF. The CDR3 region has the DNA TGTGCCTGGAAAAGGACTTCTAATCTCGAAGAGACCCAGTACTTC.